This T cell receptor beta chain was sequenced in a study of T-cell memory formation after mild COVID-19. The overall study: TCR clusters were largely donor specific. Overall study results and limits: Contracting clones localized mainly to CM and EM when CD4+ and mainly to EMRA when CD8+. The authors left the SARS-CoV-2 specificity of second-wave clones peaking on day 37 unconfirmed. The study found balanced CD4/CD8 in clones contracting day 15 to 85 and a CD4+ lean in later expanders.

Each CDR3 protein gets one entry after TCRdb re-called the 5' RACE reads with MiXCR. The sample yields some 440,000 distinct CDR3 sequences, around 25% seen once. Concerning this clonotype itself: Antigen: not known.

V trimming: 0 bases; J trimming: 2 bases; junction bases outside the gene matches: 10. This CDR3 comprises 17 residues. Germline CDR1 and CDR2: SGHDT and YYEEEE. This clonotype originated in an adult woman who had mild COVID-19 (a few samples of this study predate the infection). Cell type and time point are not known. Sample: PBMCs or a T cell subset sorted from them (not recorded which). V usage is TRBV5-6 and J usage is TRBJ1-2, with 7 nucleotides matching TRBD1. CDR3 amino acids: CASSLGLDLQGNYGYTF. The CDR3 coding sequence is TGTGCCAGCAGCTTGGGACTAGACTTACAGGGGAACTATGGCTACACCTTC.